This passage covers 19 T cell receptor beta chains from one sample sequenced in a study of post-analysis software for immune sequencing data. Study conclusions and caveats: About five TRBV segments appeared more often in patients than in controls, and TRBV5-6, TRBV5-1 and TRBV20-1 were among these.

Their target antigens are unknown. Unique molecular identifiers were carried by the TCR beta cDNA libraries. Using its own MiXCR run on the PCR reads, TCRdb lists one record per CDR3 protein. Here the sample spans hundreds of thousands of distinct CDR3 sequences, around 44% being singletons. Sequencing was carried out using blood. The receptors were gathered from a girl between 10 and 17 years old with multiple sclerosis.

This clonotype was detected only a few times. Possible read error: a much larger clone is one base away. The genes are TRBV9 and TRBJ2-7; D gene ambiguous. The germline V gene encodes CDR1 SGDLS and CDR2 YYNGEE. The CDR3 sequence is 11 residues long. The V end was cut by 1 base, the J end by 3 bases, with 2 bases between. CDR3 in amino acids: CASSVYYEQYF. CDR3 DNA: TGTGCCAGCAGCGTATACTACGAGCAGTACTTC.

This chain joins TRBV5-6 and TRBJ1-5; 7 bases are a match to TRBD1. The trim removed 4 bases at V and 2 bases at J, leaving 6 bases unmatched. This CDR3 contains 15 residues. Germline V gives CDR1 SGHDT, CDR2 YYEEEE. The CDR3 nucleotides read TGTGCCAGCAGCCTTACAGGGGCGGGCAATCAGCCCCAGCATTTT. This translates into CASSLTGAGNQPQHF.

This clonotype was detected only a few times. The chain uses TRBV10-2 and TRBJ2-7; D is possibly TRBD2 (6 bases). Germline CDR1 reads WSHSY; CDR2 reads SAAADI. Trimming left V 6 bases short and J 3 bases short, with 12 bases between. This CDR3 spans 13 amino acids. CDR3 sequence reads: CASRGDLYYEQYF. In nucleotides, the CDR3 is TGCGCCAGCAGGGGGGACTTATACTACGAGCAGTACTTC.

This clonotype has a handful of counts. The chain has TRBV9 and TRBJ1-6; D possibly corresponds to TRBD1 (5 bases). Trimming removed 0 bases from V and 9 bases from J, with 10 bases in between. Germline V gene data show CDR1 as SGDLS and CDR2 as YYNGEE. This CDR3 is 14 amino acids long. CDR3 DNA: TGTGCCAGCAGCGTAGGAGGGGAGGGTTCACCCCTCCACTTT. Translated, it gives CASSVGGEGSPLHF.

The V gene is TRBV4-2, the J gene TRBJ2-5; TRBD2 matches at 7 bases. The end of the DNA fits TRBJ2-7 better, so the J call may be wrong. The CDR3 contains 15 residues. Germline V gene sequence: CDR1 LGHNA, CDR2 YNFKEQ. The CDR3 region is CASSQDPSGAYEQYF. In nucleotides, the CDR3 is TGTGCCAGCAGCCAAGACCCTAGCGGAGCCTACGAGCAGTACTTC.

The sample holds a few counts of this clonotype. The chain is built from TRBV12-3 or TRBV12-4 and TRBJ2-1; possible D gene TRBD1, 6 bases. There are 15 residues in the CDR3. With 6 bases removed from V and 5 bases from J, the gap between germline ends came to 17 bases. The CDR3 DNA reads as TGTGCCAGCAGGGGAAGGGACACCACCGACAATGAGCAGTTCTTC. It codes for CASRGRDTTDNEQFF.

With respect to this clonotype: A read error may account for a junction end that differs from germline. V and J are TRBV28 and TRBJ2-1; TRBD1 aligns across 8 bases. Germline CDR1 and CDR2: MDHEN and SYDVKM. CDR3 length: 16 amino acids. The CDR3 DNA reads TGTGCCGGCAGGCACCCGGGACAGGTGGCCTACAATGAGCAGTTCTTC. Translated: CAGRHPGQVAYNEQFF.

V is TRBV10-3 and J is TRBJ2-7; 7 bases agree with TRBD1. Trimming removed 3 bases from V and 5 bases from J; junction bases left unmatched: 7. Germline V gives CDR1 ENHRY, CDR2 SYGVKD. The CDR3 covers 14 residues. The CDR3 nucleotides are TGTGCCATCAGTGACACCTTGACAGGGCACGAGCAGTACTTC. Its translation is CAISDTLTGHEQYF.

The chain joins TRBV5-1 to TRBJ2-7; D remains unclear. Germline V gene lookup returns CDR1 SGHRS and CDR2 YFSETQ. The V end lost 0 bases, the J end lost 5 bases, and 12 bases lay between the germline ends. This CDR3 is 14 amino acids long. The CDR3 DNA sequence: TGCGCCAGCAGCTTGGCCAACGGACCGGACGAGCAGTACTTC. Amino acid sequence: CASSLANGPDEQYF.

The chain is built from TRBV7-3 and TRBJ2-1; no firm D call. Germline V gene sequence: CDR1 SGHTA, CDR2 FQGTGA. Trimming pared 4 bases from V and 5 bases from J, leaving 9 bases between. This CDR3 region has 13 residues. DNA for the CDR3: TGTGCCAGCAGCTCATTCATTCACAATGAGCAGTTCTTC. Amino acids: CASSSFIHNEQFF.

This clonotype was observed a handful of times. This chain uses TRBV24-1 with TRBJ2-1; 9 bases are a match to TRBD2. Trimming removed 5 bases from V and 3 bases from J; junction bases left unmatched: 4. CDR3 length: 15 residues. CDR1 is KGHDR and CDR2 is SFDVKD in the germline V gene. CDR3 sequence reads: CATSASGNFYNEQFF. CDR3 DNA sequence: TGTGCCACCAGTGCTAGCGGGAACTTCTACAATGAGCAGTTCTTC.

This clonotype was counted only a few times. The CDR3 DNA reads as TGTGCCATCAGTGATATGACTAGCGGGAGAAACAATGAGCAGTACTTC. It is translated as CAISDMTSGRNNEQYF. The V call is TRBV10-3, the J call TRBJ2-5, with 12 bases that match TRBD2. V was pared by 3 bases and J by 11 bases, with 13 bases of the junction left unmatched. The CDR3 length is 16 residues. CDR1 is ENHRY, CDR2 SYGVKD, per germline.

This clonotype showed up just a few times. The gene calls are TRBV6-1 and TRBJ2-7, with TRBD2 matching over 7 bases. The germline V gene has CDR1 MNHNS and CDR2 SASEGT. The CDR3 runs to 13 residues. Losses at the gene ends were 10 bases for V and 2 bases for J; bases not matched to a gene: 8. This CDR3 reads CATRAGLTYEQYF. The CDR3 DNA follows: TGTGCCACTCGAGCGGGGCTAACCTACGAGCAGTACTTC.

The rearrangement joins TRBV28 to TRBJ1-2; D is ambiguous. The CDR3 loop spans 15 amino acids. Germline-derived CDR1 and CDR2 are MDHEN and SYDVKM. Deletions cut 8 bases from V and 2 bases from J, with 18 bases between. The CDR3, as DNA: TGTGCCAGCGGAAGGATAGCAGGAACAAACTATGGCTACACCTTC. Amino acid sequence: CASGRIAGTNYGYTF.

The chain links TRBV13 to TRBJ2-1; D unclear. V was pared by 5 bases and J by 3 bases, with 14 bases between. Per germline, CDR1 PRHDT and CDR2 FYEKMQ (reference sequence). The CDR3 is 15 residues long. CDR3 loop: CASSLKKTDYNEQFF. DNA for the CDR3: TGTGCCAGCAGCCTGAAAAAGACGGACTACAATGAGCAGTTCTTC.

The chain joins TRBV12-3 or TRBV12-4 to TRBJ1-2, with no clear D. Trimming took off 6 bases at V and 1 base at J, with 12 bases between the two ends. CDR3 size: 14 residues. CDR3 in amino acids: CASRGREGNYGYTF. DNA for the CDR3: TGTGCCAGCAGGGGGAGGGAGGGTAACTATGGCTACACCTTC.

This clonotype has just a few counts. The rearrangement joins TRBV7-9 to TRBJ2-7; D gene ambiguous. This CDR3 has 13 residues. V lost 3 bases and J 0 bases, leaving 6 bases between the germline ends. The germline CDR1 and CDR2 sequences are SEHNR and FQNEAQ (reference sequence). CDR3 nucleotides: TGTGCCAGCAGCTTCCTTAGCTCCTACGAGCAGTACTTC. It specifies CASSFLSSYEQYF. Based on the CDR3 plus reference TRBV7-9 and TRBJ2-7, the full variable domain is DTGVSQNPRHKITKRGQNVTFRCDPISEHNRLYWYRQTLGQGPEFLTYFQNEAQLEKSRLLSDRFSAERPKGSFSTLEIQRTEQGDSAMYLCASSFLSSYEQYFGPGTRLTVT.

This clonotype was observed a few times. The chain couples TRBV20-1 to TRBJ2-5; 8 bases align to TRBD2. This CDR3 has 13 residues. V was pared by 3 bases and J by 8 bases, with 8 bases of the junction left unmatched. Germline V gene lookup returns CDR1 DFQATT and CDR2 SNEGSKA (reference sequence). For the CDR3, the DNA is TGCAGTGCTAGGGTGGGCGGGGGGACCACCCAGTACTTC. Protein: CSARVGGGTTQYF.

This clonotype occurred a few times. The chain links TRBV20-1 to TRBJ2-5, with 7 bases that match TRBD1. Germline V gene data show CDR1 as DFQATT and CDR2 as SNEGSKA (reference sequence). The CDR3 is 12 residues long. CDR3 DNA sequence: TGCAGCCTTGAGACAGGGTCGGAGACCCAGTACTTC. Translated, it gives CSLETGSETQYF.